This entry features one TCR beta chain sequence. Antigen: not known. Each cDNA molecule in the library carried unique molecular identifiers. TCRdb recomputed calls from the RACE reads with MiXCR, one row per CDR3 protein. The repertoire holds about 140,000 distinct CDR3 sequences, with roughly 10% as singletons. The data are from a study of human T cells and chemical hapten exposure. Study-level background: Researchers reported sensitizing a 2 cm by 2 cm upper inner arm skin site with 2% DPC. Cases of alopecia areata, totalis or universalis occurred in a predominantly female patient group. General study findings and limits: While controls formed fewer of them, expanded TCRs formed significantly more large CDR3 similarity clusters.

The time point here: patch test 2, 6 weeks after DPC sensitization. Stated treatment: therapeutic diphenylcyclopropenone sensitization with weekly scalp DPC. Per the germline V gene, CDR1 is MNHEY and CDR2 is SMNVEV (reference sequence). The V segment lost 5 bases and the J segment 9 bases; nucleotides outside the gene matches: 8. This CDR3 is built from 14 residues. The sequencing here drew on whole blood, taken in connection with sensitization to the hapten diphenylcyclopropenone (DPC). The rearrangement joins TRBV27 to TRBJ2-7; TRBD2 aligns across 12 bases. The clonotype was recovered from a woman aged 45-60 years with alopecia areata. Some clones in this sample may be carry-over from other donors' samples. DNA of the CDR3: TGTGCCAGCAGTACGCTAGCGGGAGGGTTCGGGCAGTACTTC. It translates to CASSTLAGGFGQYF.